The table lists the clone carrying this T cell receptor (beta chain) with a few counts. Its antigen is currently unknown. Other DNA sequences of this sample code for an identical CDR3. CDR3 length: 13 amino acids. Deletions cut 1 base from V and 2 bases from J, with 4 bases between. Per the germline V gene, CDR1 is SEHNR and CDR2 is FQNEAQ (reference sequence). This sample stems from a study of beta chain features in type 1 diabetes. Investigators reverse transcribed all isolated RNA, so they sequenced expressed TCRB transcripts. Repertoires were generated with immunoSEQ multiplex PCR, while TCRdb's copy carries only in-frame clones and drops some. This sample has nearly 700,000 clones; about an eighth occur once, and the top ten carry about 0.02%. Whole-study results and caveats: The study found moderately but significantly shorter TCRB CDR3s in all four CD4+ subsets of Type 1 diabetes patients.

The source of this sequence is a man younger than 30 with type 1 diabetes. This chain uses TRBV7-9 with TRBJ2-3; D gene unclear. Sequenced input: naive CD4+ T cells from blood. The DNA for the CDR3 is TGTGCCAGCAGCTTAGTTTCCACAGATACGCAGTATTTT. Its protein is CASSLVSTDTQYF.